These 20 T cell receptor beta chains were sequenced from one sample in a study of OX40 agonist ivuxolimab in advanced cancers. Sequencing was performed with immunoSEQ multiplex PCR; in TCRdb, only in-frame clones are kept and a portion is missing. The sample lists about 46,000 clones, around 88% occurring once. The sample here was CD4+ or CD8+ T cells sorted from blood, taken in a trial of the OX40 agonist ivuxolimab. The receptor source for this set is an adult with an advanced solid tumor such as melanoma, head and neck, liver or kidney cancer.

The sample holds one count of this clone. The rearrangement links TRBV28 to TRBJ2-7; D may be TRBD1 or TRBD2 (5 bases each). Trimming cost V 9 bases and J 2 bases, with 17 bases left between them. Germline CDR1 reads MDHEN; CDR2 reads SYDVKM. This CDR3 contains 14 residues. The CDR3 loop is CASTPPGPTYEQYF. The CDR3 bases are TGTGCCAGTACACCCCCGGGACCAACCTACGAGCAGTACTTC.

The CDR3 loop is CASSLGRDRPGGHEQFF. The CDR3 coding sequence is TGCGCCAGCAGCTTGGGGCGGGACCGTCCCGGGGGACATGAGCAGTTCTTC. The gene calls are TRBV5-1 and TRBJ2-1, with D possibly TRBD2 on 6 matching bases. CDR1 SGHRS and CDR2 YFSETQ come from the germline V gene. Trimming left V 0 bases short and J 8 bases short, with 21 bases between. The CDR3 is made up of 17 amino acids.

The rearrangement links TRBV19 to TRBJ2-1; TRBD2 matches at 9 bases. This CDR3 is built from 18 residues. CDR1 is LNHDA, CDR2 SQIVND, per germline (reference sequence). J was trimmed by 2 bases and V by 2 bases; bases with no gene match: 10. The CDR3 here is CASSIKASGTSTYNEQFF. DNA of the CDR3: TGTGCCAGTAGTATAAAGGCTAGCGGGACCAGTACCTACAATGAGCAGTTCTTC.

The J gene is TRBJ2-7, the V gene TRBV11-2, with D unclear. The germline CDR1 and CDR2 sequences are SGHAT and FQNNGV. Trimming pared 0 bases from V and 4 bases from J, leaving 25 bases between. The CDR3 covers 19 residues. The CDR3 loop is CASSLDGTATLIPRYEQYF. The CDR3 DNA reads as TGTGCCAGCAGCTTAGATGGCACCGCGACTTTAATCCCTCGTTACGAGCAGTACTTC.

J is TRBJ1-1 and V is TRBV9, with D possibly TRBD1 on 5 matching bases. The CDR3 runs 14 residues. V was trimmed by 3 bases and J by 4 bases, leaving 13 bases between them. CDR1 and CDR2 from the germline V gene are SGDLS and YYNGEE. This CDR3 is CASSGGVGSTEAFF. CDR3 in DNA: TGTGCCAGCAGCGGAGGGGTTGGGAGCACTGAAGCTTTCTTT. Supplemented by reference TRBV9 and TRBJ1-1, the full variable domain reads DSGVTQTPKHLITATGQRVTLRCSPRSGDLSVYWYQQSLDQGLQFLIQYYNGEERAKGNILERFSAQQFPDLHSELNLSSLELGDSALYFCASSGGVGSTEAFFGQGTRLTVV.

The V gene is TRBV20-1, the J gene TRBJ1-2; the D is unclear. V was cut by 3 bases and J by 7 bases, with 9 bases left in between. The CDR3 is 11 amino acids. In germline, CDR1 is DFQATT, CDR2 SNEGSKA (reference sequence). This CDR3 is CSASSRGGYTF. CDR3 nucleotides: TGCAGTGCTAGTTCCCGGGGTGGCTACACCTTC.

The gene calls are TRBV11-1 and TRBJ2-1, with TRBD2 matching over 9 bases. The germline V gene has CDR1 SGHAT and CDR2 FQDESV (reference sequence). J lost 5 bases, V lost 2 bases, and 4 bases had no gene match. This CDR3 has 15 residues. As DNA, the CDR3 is TGTGCCAGCAGCTTATTCCCTAGCGGGAACAATGAGCAGTTCTTC. Residues: CASSLFPSGNNEQFF.

This clone occurred once. In nucleotides, the CDR3 is TGTGCCAGTAGTTCCGGGGCGAAAGTATACACAGATACGCAGTATTTT. Its protein is CASSSGAKVYTDTQYF. The chain is built from TRBV19 and TRBJ2-3, with D perhaps being TRBD1 or TRBD2 (5 bases each). The CDR3 consists of 16 residues. V was clipped by 5 bases and J by 2 bases, with 17 bases between them. CDR1 LNHDA and CDR2 SQIVND come from the germline V gene (reference sequence).

The chain has TRBV19 and TRBJ2-5; TRBD2 aligns across 8 bases. V lost 5 bases and J lost 7; bases outside the gene matches: 15. The CDR3 sequence is 16 residues long. CDR1 and CDR2 (germline): LNHDA, SQIVND (reference sequence). CDR3 loop: CASSPSGREDLRTQYF. The CDR3, as DNA: TGTGCCAGTAGTCCCTCGGGGCGGGAGGATCTTCGGACCCAGTACTTC.

The chain employs TRBV19 and TRBJ1-6, with D possibly TRBD1 on 6 matching bases. The CDR3 has 16 residues. Germline loops: CDR1 LNHDA, CDR2 SQIVND (reference sequence). V dropped 5 bases and J dropped 0 bases, with 11 bases sitting between them. DNA for the CDR3: TGTGCCAGTAGTGATCCCAGGGGCTCCTATAATTCACCCCTCCACTTT. This gives the protein CASSDPRGSYNSPLHF.

The chain uses TRBV7-6 and TRBJ2-7, with 8 bases identical to TRBD1. The germline gives CDR1 SGHVS, CDR2 FNYEAQ. The J segment lost 3 bases and the V segment lost 2 bases, leaving 6 bases of the junction unmatched. The CDR3 length is 15 residues. The DNA of the CDR3 is TGTGCCAGCAGCTTATTTACAGGGGGAATCTACGAGCAGTACTTC. Translated, it gives CASSLFTGGIYEQYF.

The J gene is TRBJ1-5, the V gene TRBV19, with D possibly matching TRBD1 (6 bases). CDR1 and CDR2 from the germline V gene are LNHDA and SQIVND (reference sequence). The CDR3 is 15 residues long. Trimming left V 6 bases short and J 0 bases short, with 12 bases between. CDR3 DNA sequence: TGTGCCAGTAGGTGGGACACCTATAGCAATCAGCCCCAGCATTTT. This sequence encodes CASRWDTYSNQPQHF.

This chain links TRBV2 with TRBJ1-5; D is undetermined. The ends were cut back, 5 bases at V and 0 bases at J, with 5 bases in the middle. The CDR3 consists of 13 residues. Germline loops: CDR1 SNHLY, CDR2 FYNNEI. The CDR3 sequence: CASSFHSNQPQHF. DNA for the CDR3: TGTGCCAGCAGTTTTCATAGCAATCAGCCCCAGCATTTT.

In this sample, this clone turned up once. The chain joins TRBV28 to TRBJ1-3, with no clear D. Trimming removed 7 bases from V and 4 bases from J, with 17 bases in between. The CDR3 has 15 amino acids. Per the germline V gene, CDR1 is MDHEN and CDR2 is SYDVKM. The chain's CDR3 is CASIQSTSGGNTIYF. CDR3 DNA sequence: TGTGCCAGCATCCAGTCCACCTCGGGAGGAAACACCATATATTTT.

This sequence joins TRBV7-3 and TRBJ2-1; TRBD2 matches 8 bases. CDR1 SGHTA and CDR2 FQGTGA come from the germline V gene. The CDR3 is made up of 15 amino acids. Trimming took 4 bases from V and 3 from J; bases not matched to a gene: 5. The CDR3 coding sequence is TGTGCCAGCAGCTCGACGGCGGGAGGCTACAATGAGCAGTTCTTC. Residues: CASSSTAGGYNEQFF.

The J gene is TRBJ2-1, the V gene TRBV19; the D is unclear. Germline CDR1 LNHDA, CDR2 SQIVND (reference sequence). V lost 3 bases to trimming and J lost 4 bases, with 4 bases between them. There are 12 residues in the CDR3. CDR3 in DNA: TGTGCCAGTAGTATTCAGTACAATGAGCAGTTCTTC. Protein: CASSIQYNEQFF.

V usage is TRBV2 and J usage is TRBJ2-7; D unclear. The germline V gene encodes CDR1 SNHLY and CDR2 FYNNEI. Trimming took off 8 bases at V and 9 bases at J, with 23 bases between the two ends. CDR3 size: 14 residues. The CDR3 nucleotides read TGTGCCAGCCAGACCCACCCCAACTCAGGCGGGCAGTACTTC. Translated, it gives CASQTHPNSGGQYF. Together with reference TRBV2 and TRBJ2-7, the CDR3 gives the full variable domain: EPEVTQTPSHQVTQMGQEVILRCVPISNHLYFYWYRQILGQKVEFLVSFYNNEISEKSEIFDDQFSVERPDGSNFTLKIRSTKLEDSAMYFCASQTHPNSGGQYFGPGTRLTVT.

The rearrangement joins TRBV27 to TRBJ2-5; TRBD1 matches at 7 bases. In germline, CDR1 is MNHEY, CDR2 SMNVEV (reference sequence). CDR3 length: 14 residues. The V and J ends lost 4 bases and 5 bases, in that order; junction bases with no gene match: 7. Here the CDR3 reads CASSSTGVVETQYF. CDR3 in DNA: TGTGCCAGCAGTTCAACAGGGGTGGTGGAGACCCAGTACTTC.

This rearrangement joins TRBV6-6 to TRBJ1-2; 7 nucleotides line up with TRBD1. Looked up from germline, CDR1 is MNHNY and CDR2 is SVGAGI (reference sequence). CDR3 length: 14 residues. V gave up 2 bases and J gave up 4 bases; unmatched junction bases: 4. The CDR3 spells CASSYPAGGYGYTF. The CDR3 DNA sequence: TGTGCCAGCAGTTACCCCGCAGGGGGCTATGGCTACACCTTC.

This clone was recorded only once. J is TRBJ2-3 and V is TRBV7-6, with 8 bases aligning to TRBD2. Per the germline V gene, CDR1 is SGHVS and CDR2 is FNYEAQ. The CDR3 consists of 21 residues. Trimming cost V 0 bases and J 0 bases; bases outside gene matches: 17. Here the CDR3 DNA reads TGTGCCAGCAGCTTAGCCCGCTCAGGGAGAGCGGGGGTGCTGAGCACAGATACGCAGTATTTT. Translated, it gives CASSLARSGRAGVLSTDTQYF.